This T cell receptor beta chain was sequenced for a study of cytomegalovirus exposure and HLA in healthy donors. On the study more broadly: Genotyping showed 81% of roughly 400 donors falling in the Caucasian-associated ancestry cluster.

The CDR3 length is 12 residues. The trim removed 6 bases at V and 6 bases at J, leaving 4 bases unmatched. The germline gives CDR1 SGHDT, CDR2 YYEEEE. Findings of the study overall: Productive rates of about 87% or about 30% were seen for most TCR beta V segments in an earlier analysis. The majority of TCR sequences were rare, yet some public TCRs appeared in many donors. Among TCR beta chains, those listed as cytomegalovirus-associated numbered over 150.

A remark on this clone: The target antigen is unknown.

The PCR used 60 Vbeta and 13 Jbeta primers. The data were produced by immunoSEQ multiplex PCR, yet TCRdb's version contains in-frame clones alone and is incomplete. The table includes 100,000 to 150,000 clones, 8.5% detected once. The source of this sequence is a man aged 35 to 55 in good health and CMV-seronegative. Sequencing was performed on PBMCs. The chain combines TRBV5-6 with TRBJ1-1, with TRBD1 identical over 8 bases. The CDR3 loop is CASTSDRAEAFF. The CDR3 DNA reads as TGTGCCAGCACCTCGGACAGGGCTGAAGCTTTCTTT.